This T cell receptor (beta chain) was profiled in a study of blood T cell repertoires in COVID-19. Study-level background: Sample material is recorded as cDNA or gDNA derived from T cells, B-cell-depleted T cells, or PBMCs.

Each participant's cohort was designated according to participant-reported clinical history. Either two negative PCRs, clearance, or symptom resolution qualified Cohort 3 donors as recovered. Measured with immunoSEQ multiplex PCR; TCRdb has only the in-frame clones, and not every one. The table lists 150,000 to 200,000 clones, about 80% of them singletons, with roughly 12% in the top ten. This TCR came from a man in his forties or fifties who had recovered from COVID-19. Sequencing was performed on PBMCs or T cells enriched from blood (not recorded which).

The CDR3 reads CASSPAITGGGEETQYF. The CDR3 DNA sequence: TGTGCCAGCAGCCCGGCAATTACAGGGGGGGGAGAAGAGACCCAGTACTTC. The V call is TRBV5-8, the J call TRBJ2-5; D is possibly TRBD1 (8 bases). The germline V gene encodes CDR1 SGHTS and CDR2 YDEGEE. Deletions cut 4 bases from V and 3 bases from J, with 22 bases between. The CDR3 runs to 17 residues.